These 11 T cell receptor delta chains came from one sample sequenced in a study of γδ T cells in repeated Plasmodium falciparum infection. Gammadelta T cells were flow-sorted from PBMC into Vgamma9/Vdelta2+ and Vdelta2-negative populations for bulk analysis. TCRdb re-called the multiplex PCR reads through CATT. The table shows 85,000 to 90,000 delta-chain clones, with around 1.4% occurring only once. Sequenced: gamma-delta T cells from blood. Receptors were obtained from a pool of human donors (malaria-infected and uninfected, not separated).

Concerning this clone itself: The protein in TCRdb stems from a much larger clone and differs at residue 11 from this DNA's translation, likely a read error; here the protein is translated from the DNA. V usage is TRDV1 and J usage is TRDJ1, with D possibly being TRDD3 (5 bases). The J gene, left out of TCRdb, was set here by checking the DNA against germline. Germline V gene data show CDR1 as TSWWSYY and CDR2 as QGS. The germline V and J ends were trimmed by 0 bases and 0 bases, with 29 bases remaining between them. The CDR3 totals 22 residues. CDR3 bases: TGTGCTCTTGGGGAACTGAACGCTCCCAAGGTAGCTATACGAGGATACACCGATAAACTCATCTTT. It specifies CALGELNAPKVAIRGYTDKLIF.

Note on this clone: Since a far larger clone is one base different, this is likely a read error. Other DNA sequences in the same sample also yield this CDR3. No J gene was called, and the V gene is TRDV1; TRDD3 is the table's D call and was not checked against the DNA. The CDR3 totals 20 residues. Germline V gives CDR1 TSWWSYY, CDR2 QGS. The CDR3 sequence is CALGDTSLWGIRTSTDKLIF. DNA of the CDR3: TGTGCTCTTGGGGATACTTCCTTGTGGGGGATACGGACTAGCACCGATAAACTTATCTTT.

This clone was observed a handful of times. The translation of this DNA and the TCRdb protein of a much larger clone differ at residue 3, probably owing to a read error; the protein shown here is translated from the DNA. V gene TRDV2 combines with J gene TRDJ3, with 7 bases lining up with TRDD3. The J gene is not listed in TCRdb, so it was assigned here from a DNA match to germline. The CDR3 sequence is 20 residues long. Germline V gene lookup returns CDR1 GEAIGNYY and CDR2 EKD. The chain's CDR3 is CARDTVLGYKSSWDTRQMFF. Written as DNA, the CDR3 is TGTGCCCGTGACACCGTTCTGGGATACAAGAGCTCCTGGGACACCCGACAGATGTTTTTC.

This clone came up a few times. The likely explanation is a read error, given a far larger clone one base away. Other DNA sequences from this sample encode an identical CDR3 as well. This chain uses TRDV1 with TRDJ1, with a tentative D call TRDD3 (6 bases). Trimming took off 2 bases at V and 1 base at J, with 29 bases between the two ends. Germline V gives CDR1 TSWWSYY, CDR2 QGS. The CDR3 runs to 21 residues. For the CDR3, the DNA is TGTGCTCTTGGGGAATTTAGCCCAGCACATCGGGGATTCAGATTCACCGATAAACTCATCTTT. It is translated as CALGEFSPAHRGFRFTDKLIF.

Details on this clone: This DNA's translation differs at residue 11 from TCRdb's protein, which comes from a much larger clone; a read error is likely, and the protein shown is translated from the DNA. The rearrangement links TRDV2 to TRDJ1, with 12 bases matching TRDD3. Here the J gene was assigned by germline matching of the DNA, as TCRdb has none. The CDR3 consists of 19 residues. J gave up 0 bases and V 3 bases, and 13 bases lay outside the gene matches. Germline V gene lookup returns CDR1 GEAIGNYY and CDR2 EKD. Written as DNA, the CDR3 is TGTGCCTGTGACTCATTACTGGGGGATACTAGTTCGTACACCGATAAACTCATCTTT. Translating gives CACDSLLGDTSSYTDKLIF.

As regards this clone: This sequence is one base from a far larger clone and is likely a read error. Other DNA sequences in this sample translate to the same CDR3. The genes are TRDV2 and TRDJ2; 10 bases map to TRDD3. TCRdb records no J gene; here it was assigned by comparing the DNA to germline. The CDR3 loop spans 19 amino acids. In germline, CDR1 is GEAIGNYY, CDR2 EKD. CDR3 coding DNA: TGCGCCTGTGACCCCATATCTTGGGGGATACTTGCCGGGACAGCACAACTCTTCTTT. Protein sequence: CACDPISWGILAGTAQLFF.

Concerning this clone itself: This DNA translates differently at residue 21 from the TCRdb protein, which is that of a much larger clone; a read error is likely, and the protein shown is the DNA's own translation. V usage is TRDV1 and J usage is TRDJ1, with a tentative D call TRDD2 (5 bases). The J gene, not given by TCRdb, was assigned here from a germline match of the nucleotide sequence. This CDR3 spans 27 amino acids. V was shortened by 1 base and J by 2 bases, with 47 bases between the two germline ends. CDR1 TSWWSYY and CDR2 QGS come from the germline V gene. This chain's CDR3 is CALGEPVSYKLTHTIWWHTWRTDKLIF. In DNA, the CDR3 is TGTGCTCTTGGGGAACCTGTCTCCTATAAACTCACTCATACTATCTGGTGGCACACATGGAGGACCGATAAACTCATCTTT.

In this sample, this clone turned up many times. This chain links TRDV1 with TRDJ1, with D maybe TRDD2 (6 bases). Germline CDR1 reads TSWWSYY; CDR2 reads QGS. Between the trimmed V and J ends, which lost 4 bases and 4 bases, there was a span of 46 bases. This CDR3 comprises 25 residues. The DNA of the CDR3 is TGTGCTCTTGGGGTCTTAACGCGTCCGGCCTTCCGTAAGCCGCTCGGGGAGGTTCGATTCGATAAACTCATCTTT. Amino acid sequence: CALGVLTRPAFRKPLGEVRFDKLIF.

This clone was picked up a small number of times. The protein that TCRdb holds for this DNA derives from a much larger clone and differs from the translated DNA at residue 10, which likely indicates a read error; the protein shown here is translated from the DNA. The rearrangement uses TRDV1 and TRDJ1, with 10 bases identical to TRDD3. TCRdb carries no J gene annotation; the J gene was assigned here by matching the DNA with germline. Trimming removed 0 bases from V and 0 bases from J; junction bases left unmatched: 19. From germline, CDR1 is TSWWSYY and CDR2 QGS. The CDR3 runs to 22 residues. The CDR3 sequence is CALGELSYNFLLGDAYTDKLIF. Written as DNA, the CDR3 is TGTGCTCTTGGGGAACTAAGCTACAACTTCTTACTGGGGGATGCTTACACCGATAAACTCATCTTT.

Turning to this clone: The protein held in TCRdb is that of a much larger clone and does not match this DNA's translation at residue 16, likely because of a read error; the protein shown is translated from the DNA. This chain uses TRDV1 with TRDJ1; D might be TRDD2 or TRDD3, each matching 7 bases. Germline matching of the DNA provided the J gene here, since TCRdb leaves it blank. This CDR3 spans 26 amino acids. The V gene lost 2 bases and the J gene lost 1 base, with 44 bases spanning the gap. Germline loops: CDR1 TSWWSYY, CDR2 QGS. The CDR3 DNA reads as TGTGCTCTTGGGGAATTCCTACTCGGGGGATTTTCCAAGAAGCCGCGCCCTTTGGACCCCACCGATAAACTCATCTTT. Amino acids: CALGEFLLGGFSKKPRPLDPTDKLIF.

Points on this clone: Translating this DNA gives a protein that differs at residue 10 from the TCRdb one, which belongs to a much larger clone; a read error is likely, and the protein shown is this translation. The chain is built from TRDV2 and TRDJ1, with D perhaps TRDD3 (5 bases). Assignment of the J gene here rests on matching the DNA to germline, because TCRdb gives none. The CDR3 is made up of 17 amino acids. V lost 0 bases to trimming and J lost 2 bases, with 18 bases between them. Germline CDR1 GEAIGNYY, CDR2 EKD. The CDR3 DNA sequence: TGTGCCTGTGACACCAGAACCCGATCGTGGGGAACCGATAAACTCATCTTT. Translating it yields CACDTRTRSWGTDKLIF.